The source of this TCR beta chain is a study of cytomegalovirus exposure and HLA in healthy donors. Comment on this clone: The antigen remains undetermined.

Sequencing used immunoSEQ multiplex PCR; TCRdb keeps in-frame clones, though not all of them. The sample lists 150,000 to 200,000 clones; roughly 95% were seen once. Study observations and caveats: It was approximately 170 TCR beta chains that were listed as cytomegalovirus-associated. A subsequent analysis found that TCR clusters from the first cohort also tended to co-occur in the 130 or so validation repertoires, with about 94% of cluster scores above 0.

There are 15 residues in the CDR3. Germline CDR1 GTSNPN, CDR2 SVGIG (reference sequence). V was pared by 0 bases and J by 5 bases, with 8 bases of the junction left unmatched. The sequence came from a woman aged 18-29 years in good health and CMV-seronegative. This chain uses TRBV30 with TRBJ2-3; 7 nucleotides agree with TRBD2. The sample consisted of PBMCs. In DNA, the CDR3 is TGTGCCTGGAGTGTCGGATGGGGGGGGGAAGATACGCAGTATTTT. This gives the protein CAWSVGWGGEDTQYF.